This TCR beta chain was identified in a study of shared clonotypes between healthy human individuals. Broader study findings: Four donors showed sharing of 4.5% to 6% of naive CD4 clonotypes.

Germline-derived CDR1 and CDR2 are ENHRY and SYGVKD. V shed 7 bases and J shed 3 bases, with 13 bases lying between them. The CDR3 has 14 amino acids. As for this clone: Its specificity is unknown.

Here immunoSEQ multiplex PCR was the method, and the copy in TCRdb shows in-frame clones only, minus some. The data contain around 1.4 million clones, less than 99% of them seen just once; the ten biggest clones take up 0.3% to 0.45%. The V call is TRBV10-3, the J call TRBJ2-1; the D call may be TRBD1 or TRBD2 (5 bases each). Sequencing was performed on naive CD4+ T cells sorted from blood. Subset denoted: CD45RA+ positively selected. The receptor was isolated from a man aged 25-45 years in good health. The CDR3, as DNA: TGTGCCATCAAAGCCGGGACGAGCTACAATGAGCAGTTCTTC. Its protein product is CAIKAGTSYNEQFF.